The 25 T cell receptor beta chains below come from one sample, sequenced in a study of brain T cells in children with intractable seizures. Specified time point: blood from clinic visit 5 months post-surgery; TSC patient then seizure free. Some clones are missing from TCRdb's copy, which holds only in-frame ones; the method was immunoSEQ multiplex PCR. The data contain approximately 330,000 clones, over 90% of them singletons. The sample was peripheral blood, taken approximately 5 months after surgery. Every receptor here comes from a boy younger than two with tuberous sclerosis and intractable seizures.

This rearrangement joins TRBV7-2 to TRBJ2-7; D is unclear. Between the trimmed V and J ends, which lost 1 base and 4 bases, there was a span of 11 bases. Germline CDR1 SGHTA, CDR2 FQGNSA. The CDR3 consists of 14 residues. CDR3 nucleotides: TGTGCCAGCAGCTTAGGGGCAGAACATTACGAGCAGTACTTC. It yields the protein CASSLGAEHYEQYF.

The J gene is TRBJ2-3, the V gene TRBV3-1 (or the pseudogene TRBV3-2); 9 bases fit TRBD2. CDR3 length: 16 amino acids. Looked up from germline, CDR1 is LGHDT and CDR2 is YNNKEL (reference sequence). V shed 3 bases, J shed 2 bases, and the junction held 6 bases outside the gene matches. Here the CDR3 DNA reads TGTGCCAGCAGCCATATCGCGGGAGGGTCCACAGATACGCAGTATTTT. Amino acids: CASSHIAGGSTDTQYF.

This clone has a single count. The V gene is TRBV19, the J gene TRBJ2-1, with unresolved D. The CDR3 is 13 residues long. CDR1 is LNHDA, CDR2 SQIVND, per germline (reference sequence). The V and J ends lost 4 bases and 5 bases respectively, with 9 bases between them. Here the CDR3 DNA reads TGTGCCAGTAGTACCATTTCCCACAATGAGCAGTTCTTC. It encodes CASSTISHNEQFF. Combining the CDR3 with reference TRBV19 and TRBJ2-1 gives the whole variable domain DGGITQSPKYLFRKEGQNVTLSCEQNLNHDAMYWYRQDPGQGLRLIYYSQIVNDFQKGDIAEGYSVSREKKESFPLTVTSAQKNPTAFYLCASSTISHNEQFFGPGTRLTVL.

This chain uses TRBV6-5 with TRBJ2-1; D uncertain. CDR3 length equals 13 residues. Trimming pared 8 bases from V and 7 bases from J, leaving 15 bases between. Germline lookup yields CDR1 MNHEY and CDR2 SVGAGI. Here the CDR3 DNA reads TGTGCCAGCGTGGCTTACCGACCGAATGAGCAGTTCTTC. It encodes CASVAYRPNEQFF.

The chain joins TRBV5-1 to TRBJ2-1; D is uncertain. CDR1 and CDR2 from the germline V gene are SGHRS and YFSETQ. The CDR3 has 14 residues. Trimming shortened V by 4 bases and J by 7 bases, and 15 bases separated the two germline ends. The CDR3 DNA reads TGCGCCAGCAGCGCGGACCCCTTGGTTAATGAGCAGTTCTTC. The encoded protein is CASSADPLVNEQFF.

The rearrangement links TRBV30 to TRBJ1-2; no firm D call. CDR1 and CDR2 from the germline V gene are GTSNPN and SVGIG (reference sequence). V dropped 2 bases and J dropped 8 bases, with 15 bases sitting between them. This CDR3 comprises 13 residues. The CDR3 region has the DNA TGTGCCTGGAGTAACACGGAGGATGGGGGCTACACCTTC. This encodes CAWSNTEDGGYTF.

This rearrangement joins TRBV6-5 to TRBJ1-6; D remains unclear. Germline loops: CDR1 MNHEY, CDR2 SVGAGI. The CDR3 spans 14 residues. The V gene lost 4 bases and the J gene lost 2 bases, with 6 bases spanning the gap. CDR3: CASSSVPYNSPLHF. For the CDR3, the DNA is TGTGCCAGCAGTTCTGTCCCCTATAATTCACCCCTCCACTTT.

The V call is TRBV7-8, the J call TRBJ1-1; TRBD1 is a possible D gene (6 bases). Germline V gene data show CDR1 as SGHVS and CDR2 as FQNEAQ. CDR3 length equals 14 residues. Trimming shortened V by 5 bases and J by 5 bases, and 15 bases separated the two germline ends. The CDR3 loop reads CASSPTGLITEAFF. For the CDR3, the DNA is TGTGCCAGCAGCCCGACAGGCCTTATAACTGAAGCTTTCTTT.

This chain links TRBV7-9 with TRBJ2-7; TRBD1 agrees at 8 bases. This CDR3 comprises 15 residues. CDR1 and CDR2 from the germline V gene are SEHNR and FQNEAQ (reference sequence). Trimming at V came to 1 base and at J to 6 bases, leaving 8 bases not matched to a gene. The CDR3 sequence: CASSLGTGYNVEQYF. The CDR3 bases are TGTGCCAGCAGCTTAGGGACAGGGTATAATGTCGAGCAGTACTTC. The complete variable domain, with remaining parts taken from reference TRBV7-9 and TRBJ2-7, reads DTGVSQNPRHKITKRGQNVTFRCDPISEHNRLYWYRQTLGQGPEFLTYFQNEAQLEKSRLLSDRFSAERPKGSFSTLEIQRTEQGDSAMYLCASSLGTGYNVEQYFGPGTRLTVT.

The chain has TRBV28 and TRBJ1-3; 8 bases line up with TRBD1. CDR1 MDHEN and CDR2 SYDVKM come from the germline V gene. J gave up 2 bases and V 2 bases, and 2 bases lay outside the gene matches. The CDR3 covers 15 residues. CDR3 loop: CASSLDRGTGNTIYF. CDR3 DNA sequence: TGTGCCAGCAGTTTAGACAGGGGAACTGGAAACACCATATATTTT.

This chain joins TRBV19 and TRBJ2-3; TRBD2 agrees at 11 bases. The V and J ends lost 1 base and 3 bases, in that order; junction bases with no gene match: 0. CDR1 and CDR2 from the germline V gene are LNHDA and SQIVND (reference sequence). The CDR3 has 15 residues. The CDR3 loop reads CASSIGTSGTDTQYF. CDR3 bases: TGTGCCAGTAGTATAGGGACTAGCGGGACAGATACGCAGTATTTT.

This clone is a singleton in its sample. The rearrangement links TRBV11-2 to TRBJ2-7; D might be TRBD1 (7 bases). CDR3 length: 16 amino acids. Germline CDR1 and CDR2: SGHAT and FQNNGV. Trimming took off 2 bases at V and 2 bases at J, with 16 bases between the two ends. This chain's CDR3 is CASSLSARDSAYEQYF. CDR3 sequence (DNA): TGTGCCAGCAGCTTATCAGCGCGGGACAGTGCCTACGAGCAGTACTTC.

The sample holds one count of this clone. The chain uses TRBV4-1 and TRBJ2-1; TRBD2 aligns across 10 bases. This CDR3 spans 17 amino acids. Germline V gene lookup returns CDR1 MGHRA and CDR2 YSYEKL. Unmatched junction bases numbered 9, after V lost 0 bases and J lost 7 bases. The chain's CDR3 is CASSQDRIPGLANEQFF. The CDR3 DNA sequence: TGCGCCAGCAGCCAAGATAGGATCCCGGGACTAGCGAATGAGCAGTTCTTC.

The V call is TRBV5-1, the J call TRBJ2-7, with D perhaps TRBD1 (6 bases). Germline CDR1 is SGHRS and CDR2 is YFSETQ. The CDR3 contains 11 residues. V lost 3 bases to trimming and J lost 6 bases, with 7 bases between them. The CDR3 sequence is CASSSGAEQYF. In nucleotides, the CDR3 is TGCGCCAGCAGCTCAGGGGCCGAGCAGTACTTC.

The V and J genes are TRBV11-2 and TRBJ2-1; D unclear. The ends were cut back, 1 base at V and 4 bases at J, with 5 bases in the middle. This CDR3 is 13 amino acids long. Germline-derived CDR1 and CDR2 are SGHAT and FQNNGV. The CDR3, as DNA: TGTGCCAGCAGCTTAGGATTTTACAATGAGCAGTTCTTC. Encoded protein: CASSLGFYNEQFF.

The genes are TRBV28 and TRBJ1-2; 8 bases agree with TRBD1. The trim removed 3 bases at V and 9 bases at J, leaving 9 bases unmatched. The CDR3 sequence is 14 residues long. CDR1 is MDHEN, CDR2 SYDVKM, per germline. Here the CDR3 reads CASSLSRGRDSYTF. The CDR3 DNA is TGTGCCAGCAGTTTGTCCAGGGGGCGGGACAGCTACACCTTC.

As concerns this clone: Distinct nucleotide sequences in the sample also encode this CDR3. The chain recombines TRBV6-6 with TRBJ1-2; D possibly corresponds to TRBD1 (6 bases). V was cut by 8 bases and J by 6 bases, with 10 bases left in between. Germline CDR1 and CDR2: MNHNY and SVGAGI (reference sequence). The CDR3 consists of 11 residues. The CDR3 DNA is TGTGCCAGCCGGACAGTCGATGGCTACACCTTC. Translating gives CASRTVDGYTF.

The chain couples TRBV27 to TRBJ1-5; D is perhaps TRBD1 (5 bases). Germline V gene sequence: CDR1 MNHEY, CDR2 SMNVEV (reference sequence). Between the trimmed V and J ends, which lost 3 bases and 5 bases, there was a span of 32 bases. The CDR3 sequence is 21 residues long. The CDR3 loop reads CASSFLRVLKASGGFDQPQHF. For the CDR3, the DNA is TGTGCCAGCAGTTTCCTCAGGGTCTTGAAAGCTTCTGGTGGGTTCGATCAGCCCCAGCATTTT.

CDR3: CASGLEDTQYF. CDR3 bases: TGTGCCAGCGGGCTTGAGGATACGCAGTATTTT. This chain joins TRBV9 and TRBJ2-3; D is undetermined. Trimming removed 7 bases from V and 6 bases from J, with 9 bases in between. The germline V gene has CDR1 SGDLS and CDR2 YYNGEE. The length of the CDR3 is 11 residues.

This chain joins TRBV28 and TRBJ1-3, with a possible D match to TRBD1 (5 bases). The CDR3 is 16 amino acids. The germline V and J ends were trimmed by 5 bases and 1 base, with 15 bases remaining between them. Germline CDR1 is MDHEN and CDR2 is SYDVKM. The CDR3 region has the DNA TGTGCCAGCAGTCCCTGGGGGGGTAGGTCTGGAAACACCATATATTTT. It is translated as CASSPWGGRSGNTIYF.

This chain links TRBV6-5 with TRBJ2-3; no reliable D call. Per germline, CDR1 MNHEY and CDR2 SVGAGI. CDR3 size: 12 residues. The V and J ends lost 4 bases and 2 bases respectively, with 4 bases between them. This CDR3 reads CASSFNTDTQYF. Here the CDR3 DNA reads TGTGCCAGCAGTTTTAACACAGATACGCAGTATTTT.

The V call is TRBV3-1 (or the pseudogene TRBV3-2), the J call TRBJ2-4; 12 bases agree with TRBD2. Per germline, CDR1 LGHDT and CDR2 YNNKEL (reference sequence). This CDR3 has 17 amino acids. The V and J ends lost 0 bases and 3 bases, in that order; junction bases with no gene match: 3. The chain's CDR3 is CASSQELAGGVKNIQYF. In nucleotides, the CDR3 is TGTGCCAGCAGCCAAGAACTAGCGGGGGGTGTCAAAAACATTCAGTACTTC.

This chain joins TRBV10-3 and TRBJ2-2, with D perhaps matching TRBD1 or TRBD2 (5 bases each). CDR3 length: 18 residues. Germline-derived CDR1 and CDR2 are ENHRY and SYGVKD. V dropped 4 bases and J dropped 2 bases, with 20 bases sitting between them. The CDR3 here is CAISGLGGERSNTGELFF. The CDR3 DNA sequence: TGTGCCATCAGTGGCCTTGGGGGAGAGAGATCTAACACCGGGGAGCTGTTTTTT.

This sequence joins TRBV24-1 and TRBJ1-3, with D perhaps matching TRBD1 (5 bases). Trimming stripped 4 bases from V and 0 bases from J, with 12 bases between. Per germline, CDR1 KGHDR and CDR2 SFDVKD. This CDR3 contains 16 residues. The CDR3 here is CATSDPDGTSGNTIYF. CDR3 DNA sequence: TGTGCCACCAGTGACCCGGACGGGACCTCTGGAAACACCATATATTTT.

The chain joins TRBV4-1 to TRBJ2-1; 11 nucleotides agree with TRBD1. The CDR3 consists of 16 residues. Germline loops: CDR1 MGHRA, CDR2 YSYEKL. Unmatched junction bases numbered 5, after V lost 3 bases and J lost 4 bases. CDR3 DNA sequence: TGCGCCAGCAGCCAGCCGGGACAGGGGGGTTACAATGAGCAGTTCTTC. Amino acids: CASSQPGQGGYNEQFF.